The 20 T cell receptor beta chains reported below all come from one sample, sequenced in a study of shared clonotypes between healthy human individuals. TCRdb's table, derived via immunoSEQ multiplex PCR, lists solely in-frame clones and lacks some. This sample carries approximately 2.3 million clones, approximately 95% of them seen once, and the ten largest clones take around 0.4%. Sequencing used naive CD4+ T cells from PBMCs. The subset denotes: CD45RA+ positively selected. The receptors originated from a man aged 18 to 29 in good health. Some clones in this sample may be carry-over from other donors' samples.

The chain is built from TRBV5-8 and TRBJ1-3, with D tentatively TRBD1 (6 bases). Germline V CDR1 and CDR2: SGHTS, YDEGEE. V was trimmed by 3 bases and J by 4 bases, leaving 8 bases between them. CDR3 length: 13 residues. CDR3 DNA: TGTGCCAGCAGCTGGGGGGCCGGAAACACCATATATTTT. It encodes CASSWGAGNTIYF.

This chain joins TRBV9 and TRBJ1-4; perhaps TRBD1 as D (6 bases). CDR1 and CDR2 from the germline V gene are SGDLS and YYNGEE. Trimming left V 1 base short and J 7 bases short, with 14 bases between. This CDR3 spans 15 amino acids. CDR3 bases: TGTGCCAGCAGCGTATGGGAGGGGGACGGTGAAAAACTGTTTTTT. Translated, it gives CASSVWEGDGEKLFF.

This clone was seen only a few times. The chain links TRBV10-3 to TRBJ1-2; D not certain. This CDR3 has 12 residues. Trimming removed 3 bases from V and 6 bases from J, with 8 bases in between. The V gene's germline CDR1 is ENHRY and CDR2 SYGVKD. CDR3 in DNA: TGTGCCATCAGTGACTCGAGGGATGGCTACACCTTC. Protein sequence: CAISDSRDGYTF.

The chain uses TRBV5-1 and TRBJ1-2, with D unresolved. Germline loops: CDR1 SGHRS, CDR2 YFSETQ. Trimming removed 3 bases from V and 8 bases from J, with 11 bases in between. The CDR3 totals 12 residues. CDR3 amino acids: CASSSRHGGYTF. Here the CDR3 DNA reads TGCGCCAGCAGCTCGCGTCATGGCGGCTACACCTTC.

The rearrangement uses TRBV7-3 and TRBJ1-2; D not certain. CDR3 length equals 12 residues. V shed 0 bases and J shed 7 bases, with 6 bases lying between them. Looked up from germline, CDR1 is SGHTA and CDR2 is FQGTGA. The CDR3 DNA sequence: TGTGCCAGCAGCTTAACAGGGTTTGGCTACACCTTC. Its protein is CASSLTGFGYTF.

The genes are TRBV28 and TRBJ2-7, with 7 bases that match TRBD1. Germline values: CDR1 MDHEN, CDR2 SYDVKM. The V and J ends lost 7 bases and 2 bases, in that order; junction bases with no gene match: 8. The CDR3 runs to 14 residues. The chain's CDR3 is CASIQDRTTYEQYF. CDR3 DNA sequence: TGTGCCAGCATACAGGACAGGACAACCTACGAGCAGTACTTC.

The V call is TRBV28, the J call TRBJ2-7; 8 nucleotides agree with TRBD2. The V gene's germline CDR1 is MDHEN and CDR2 SYDVKM. V lost 5 bases to trimming and J lost 2 bases; unmatched junction nucleotides: 8. The CDR3 is 15 amino acids. This CDR3 reads CASSARGGRPYEQYF. The CDR3 DNA reads as TGTGCCAGCAGTGCCCGGGGGGGGAGGCCCTACGAGCAGTACTTC.

The chain recombines TRBV5-6 with TRBJ2-3; 11 bases match TRBD2. Looked up from germline, CDR1 is SGHDT and CDR2 is YYEEEE. Unmatched junction bases numbered 15, after V lost 5 bases and J lost 4 bases. The CDR3 is 18 amino acids. This chain's CDR3 is CASSFFLAGGRSPDTQYF. The CDR3 nucleotides read TGTGCCAGCAGTTTTTTTCTAGCGGGAGGCAGGTCCCCAGATACGCAGTATTTT. Based on the CDR3 plus reference TRBV5-6 and TRBJ2-3, the full variable domain is DAGVTQSPTHLIKTRGQQVTLRCSPKSGHDTVSWYQQALGQGPQFIFQYYEEEERQRGNFPDRFSGHQFPNYSSELNVNALLLGDSALYLCASSFFLAGGRSPDTQYFGPGTRLTVL.

The rearrangement links TRBV5-5 to TRBJ1-2; 9 bases match TRBD1. CDR1 and CDR2 (germline): SGHKS, YYEKEE (reference sequence). Unmatched junction bases numbered 9, after V lost 2 bases and J lost 4 bases. CDR3 length: 16 amino acids. CDR3 bases: TGTGCCAGCAGCTTTCTCACCCCGACAGGGGGCTATGGCTACACCTTC. Its protein product is CASSFLTPTGGYGYTF.

The chain is built from TRBV6-1 and TRBJ1-2; weak D call: TRBD1 (5 bases). Trimming removed 8 bases from V and 5 bases from J, with 15 bases in between. Per germline, CDR1 MNHNS and CDR2 SASEGT. The CDR3 contains 13 residues. The CDR3 coding sequence is TGTGCCAGCTTACCCGGGGGAGGGTATGGCTACACCTTC. It codes for CASLPGGGYGYTF.

V gene TRBV6-6 combines with J gene TRBJ2-2; D is ambiguous. V lost 6 bases to trimming and J lost 5 bases, with 10 bases between them. This CDR3 region has 13 residues. Germline CDR1 and CDR2: MNHNY and SVGAGI (reference sequence). The CDR3 DNA reads TGTGCCAGCAGCTTGTCTGGAACCGGGGAGCTGTTTTTT. Encoded protein: CASSLSGTGELFF.

The J gene is TRBJ2-7, the V gene TRBV6-1, with TRBD1 matching over 9 bases. Germline values: CDR1 MNHNS, CDR2 SASEGT. CDR3 length: 15 amino acids. Losses at the gene ends were 6 bases for V and 3 bases for J; bases not matched to a gene: 9. CDR3 coding DNA: TGTGCCAGCAGCCTGCTACAGGGGGCGTACTACGAGCAGTACTTC. Translated: CASSLLQGAYYEQYF.

The chain links TRBV5-1 to TRBJ2-2; 10 bases map to TRBD2. The germline gives CDR1 SGHRS, CDR2 YFSETQ. The ends lost 5 bases at V and 1 base at J; junction bases unmatched: 5. This CDR3 has 16 amino acids. The CDR3 region is CASRATSGMNTGELFF. DNA of the CDR3: TGCGCCAGCAGGGCTACTAGCGGGATGAACACCGGGGAGCTGTTTTTT.

J is TRBJ2-7 and V is TRBV6-5, with TRBD1 matching 7 bases. Trimming at V came to 5 bases and at J to 3 bases, leaving 4 bases not matched to a gene. This CDR3 is 13 amino acids long. Germline CDR1 is MNHEY and CDR2 is SVGAGI. The CDR3 DNA sequence: TGTGCCAGCAGTCTAAGACAGGGCTACGAGCAGTACTTC. It specifies CASSLRQGYEQYF.

The chain recombines TRBV6-5 with TRBJ2-5; TRBD1 is a possible D gene (6 bases). The CDR3 is 15 residues long. Germline CDR1 reads MNHEY; CDR2 reads SVGAGI. Trimming stripped 2 bases from V and 5 bases from J, with 15 bases between. The CDR3 DNA reads as TGTGCCAGCAGTTACAACAGGGAACGTCGGGAGACCCAGTACTTC. This encodes CASSYNRERRETQYF.

The rearrangement joins TRBV14 to TRBJ2-7, with no clear D. Germline CDR1 SGHDN, CDR2 FVKESK. V lost 0 bases and J 2 bases, leaving 8 bases between the germline ends. The CDR3 consists of 14 residues. This chain's CDR3 is CASSQDGQAYEQYF. The CDR3, as DNA: TGTGCCAGCAGCCAAGACGGCCAGGCCTACGAGCAGTACTTC.

The V gene is TRBV18, the J gene TRBJ2-1, with 8 bases aligning to TRBD2. The CDR3 runs 19 residues. The germline CDR1 and CDR2 sequences are KGHSH and LQKENI. J lost 10 bases, V lost 4 bases, and 24 bases had no gene match. The CDR3 is CASSLYQSGSHSAGAEQFF. The CDR3, as DNA: TGTGCCAGCTCACTATACCAAAGCGGGAGCCACTCTGCTGGGGCGGAGCAGTTCTTC.

The chain is built from TRBV7-3 and TRBJ2-1; tentatively, D is TRBD1 or TRBD2 (5 bases each). V shed 3 bases and J shed 4 bases, with 13 bases lying between them. The CDR3 is made up of 15 amino acids. CDR1 SGHTA and CDR2 FQGTGA come from the germline V gene. CDR3 sequence reads: CASSFSGGGYNEQFF. Here the CDR3 DNA reads TGTGCCAGCAGCTTTTCTGGGGGTGGTTACAATGAGCAGTTCTTC.

CDR3 coding DNA: TGCGCCAGCGGATCCGGGACTAGCGCGGAGACCCAGTACTTC. Translation gives CASGSGTSAETQYF. V gene TRBV5-1 combines with J gene TRBJ2-5, with TRBD2 matching over 10 bases. V was pared by 7 bases and J by 5 bases, with 8 bases of the junction left unmatched. Germline V CDR1 and CDR2: SGHRS, YFSETQ. The CDR3 is 14 residues long.

The chain has TRBV28 and TRBJ1-1; D gene ambiguous. Trimming pared 1 base from V and 5 bases from J, leaving 11 bases between. This CDR3 spans 14 amino acids. CDR1 and CDR2 from the germline V gene are MDHEN and SYDVKM. The CDR3 loop reads CASSLLGSLTEAFF. The CDR3 region has the DNA TGTGCCAGCAGTTTATTGGGCAGCCTAACTGAAGCTTTCTTT. The full variable domain, rest sourced from reference TRBV28 and TRBJ1-1, is DVKVTQSSRYLVKRTGEKVFLECVQDMDHENMFWYRQDPGLGLRLIYFSYDVKMKEKGDIPEGYSVSREKKERFSLILESASTNQTSMYLCASSLLGSLTEAFFGQGTRLTVV.